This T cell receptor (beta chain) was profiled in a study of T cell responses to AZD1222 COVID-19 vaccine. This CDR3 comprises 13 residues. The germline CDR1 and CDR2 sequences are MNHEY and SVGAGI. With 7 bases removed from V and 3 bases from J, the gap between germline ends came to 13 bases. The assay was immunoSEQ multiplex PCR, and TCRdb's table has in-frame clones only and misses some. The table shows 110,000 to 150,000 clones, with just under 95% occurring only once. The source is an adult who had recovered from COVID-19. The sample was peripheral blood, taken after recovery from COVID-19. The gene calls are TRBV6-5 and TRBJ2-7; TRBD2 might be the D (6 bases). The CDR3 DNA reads TGTGCCAGCACCCTTAGCGGTAACTACGAGCAGTACTTC. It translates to CASTLSGNYEQYF.